This TCR beta chain stems from a study of cytomegalovirus exposure and HLA in healthy donors. Sequencing was performed with immunoSEQ multiplex PCR; in TCRdb, only in-frame clones are kept and a portion is missing. The sample carries some 150,000 clones, approximately 90% recorded once. The CDR3 consists of 15 residues. Germline V gene lookup returns CDR1 LNHDA and CDR2 SQIVND (reference sequence). Deletions cut 2 bases from V and 1 base from J, with 9 bases between. Source material: PBMCs. This TCR was sampled from a man younger than 35 in good health and CMV-seronegative. The chain has TRBV19 and TRBJ1-5; D is possibly TRBD1 (6 bases). The CDR3 sequence: CASSIQGISNQPQHF. CDR3 DNA sequence: TGTGCCAGTAGTATACAGGGGATAAGCAATCAGCCCCAGCATTTT.